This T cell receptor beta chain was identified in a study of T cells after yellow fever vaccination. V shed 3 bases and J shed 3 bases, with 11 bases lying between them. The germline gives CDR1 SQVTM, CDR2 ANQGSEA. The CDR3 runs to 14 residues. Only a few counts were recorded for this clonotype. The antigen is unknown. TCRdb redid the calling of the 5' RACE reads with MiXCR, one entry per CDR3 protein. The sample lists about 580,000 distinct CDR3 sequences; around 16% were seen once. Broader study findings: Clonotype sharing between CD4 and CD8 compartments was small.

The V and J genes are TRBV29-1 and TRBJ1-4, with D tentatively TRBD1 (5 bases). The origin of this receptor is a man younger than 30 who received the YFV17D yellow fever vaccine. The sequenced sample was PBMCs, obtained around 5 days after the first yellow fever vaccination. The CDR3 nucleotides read TGCAGCGTTGAGAAGAGGGGTGCTAATGAAAAACTGTTTTTT. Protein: CSVEKRGANEKLFF.